Listed below are T cell receptor beta chains from one sample, sequenced in a study of cytomegalovirus exposure and HLA in healthy donors. Measured with immunoSEQ multiplex PCR; TCRdb has only the in-frame clones, and not every one. The table lists approximately 100,000 clones, more than 75% of them singletons. Sequenced material: PBMCs. These receptor sequences come from a woman aged 50 to 60 in good health and CMV-seropositive. Each CDR3 is given with its conserved first and last residue. The D gene is left open where the match is weak. Not all rows give a size; the values are once, few, many and, for expanded clones, a class.

j_gene	d_gene	v_gene	abundance	CDR3aa	CDR3nt
TRBJ2-5	-	TRBV5-6	-	CASSQGSQQYF	TGTGCCAGCTCACAGGGCAGCCAGCAGTACTTC
TRBJ2-7	-	TRBV6-5	few	CASSRRGDYEQYF	TGTGCCAGCAGCCGTAGGGGCGACTACGAGCAGTACTTC
TRBJ1-5	-	TRBV7-9	-	CASSVQGNGNQPQHF	TGTGCCAGCAGCGTACAGGGAAATGGCAATCAGCCCCAGCATTTT
TRBJ1-1	TRBD1	TRBV7-3	few	CASSLQTGGRVAFF	TGTGCCAGCAGCTTACAGACAGGGGGCCGGGTAGCTTTCTTT
TRBJ2-7	-	TRBV7-9	few	CASSLDFSYEQYF	TGTGCCAGCAGTCTGGACTTTTCCTACGAGCAGTACTTC
TRBJ1-1	-	TRBV7-9	-	CSSSFLMDKNTEAFF	TGTTCCAGCAGCTTCCTGATGGACAAGAACACTGAAGCTTTCTTT
TRBJ1-2	-	TRBV9	-	CASSPSGGAGSYGYTF	TGTGCCAGCAGCCCCTCGGGGGGCGCGGGTTCCTATGGCTACACCTTC
TRBJ2-3	-	TRBV2	-	CASFGAGTQYF	TGTGCCAGCTTTGGGGCAGGTACGCAGTATTTT
TRBJ2-2	TRBD2	TRBV11-2	-	CASSLEWGGTGELFF	TGTGCCAGCAGCTTAGAGTGGGGGGGCACCGGGGAGCTGTTTTTT
TRBJ1-2	-	TRBV5-1	-	CASRPSGAALSYGYTF	TGCGCCAGCAGACCCAGTGGGGCCGCTCTCTCATATGGCTACACCTTC
TRBJ2-7	TRBD1	TRBV11-2	-	CASSAVGQGVYEQYF	TGTGCCAGCAGCGCTGTTGGACAGGGGGTCTACGAGCAGTACTTC
TRBJ1-1	TRBD1	TRBV10-3	-	CAISDPGQVDTEAFF	TGTGCCATCAGTGATCCGGGACAGGTGGACACTGAAGCTTTCTTT
TRBJ2-3	-	TRBV7-9	few	CASSSSGVTQYF	TGTGCCAGCAGCTCTTCCGGGGTTACGCAGTATTTT
TRBJ1-5	TRBD1	TRBV30	-	CAWTTSGTGRLGPQHF	TGTGCCTGGACTACCTCCGGGACAGGACGTTTGGGGCCCCAGCATTTT
TRBJ1-1	TRBD1	TRBV19	-	CASSILDRGTEAFF	TGTGCCAGTAGTATCCTGGACAGGGGCACTGAAGCTTTCTTT